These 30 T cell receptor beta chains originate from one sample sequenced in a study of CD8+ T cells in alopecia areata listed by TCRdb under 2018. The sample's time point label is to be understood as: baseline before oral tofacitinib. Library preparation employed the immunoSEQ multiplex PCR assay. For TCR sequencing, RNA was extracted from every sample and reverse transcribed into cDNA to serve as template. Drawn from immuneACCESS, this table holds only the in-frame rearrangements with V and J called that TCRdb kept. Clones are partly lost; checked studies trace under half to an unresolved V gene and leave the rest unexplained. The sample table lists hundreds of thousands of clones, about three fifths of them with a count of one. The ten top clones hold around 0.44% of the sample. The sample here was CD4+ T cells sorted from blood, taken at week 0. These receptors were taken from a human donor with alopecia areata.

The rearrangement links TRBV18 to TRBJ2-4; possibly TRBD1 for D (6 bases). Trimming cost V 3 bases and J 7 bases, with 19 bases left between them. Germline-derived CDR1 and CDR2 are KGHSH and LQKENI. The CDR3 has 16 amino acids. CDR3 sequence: CASSPTDSPWGNIQYF. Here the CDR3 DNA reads TGTGCCAGCTCACCGACGGACAGCCCCTGGGGGAACATTCAGTACTTC.

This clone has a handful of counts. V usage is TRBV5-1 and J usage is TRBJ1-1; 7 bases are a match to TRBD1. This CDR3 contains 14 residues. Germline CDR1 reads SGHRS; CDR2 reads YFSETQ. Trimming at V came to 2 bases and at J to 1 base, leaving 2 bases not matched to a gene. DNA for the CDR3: TGCGCCAGCAGCTTAGGGACAGAGAACACTGAAGCTTTCTTT. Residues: CASSLGTENTEAFF.

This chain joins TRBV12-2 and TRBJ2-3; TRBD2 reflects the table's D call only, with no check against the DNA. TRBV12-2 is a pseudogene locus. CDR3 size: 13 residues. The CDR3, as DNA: TGTGCAAGTCGCCTCCCCGGACTAGCGGGAGGGGGTTTT. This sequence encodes CASRLPGLAGGGF.

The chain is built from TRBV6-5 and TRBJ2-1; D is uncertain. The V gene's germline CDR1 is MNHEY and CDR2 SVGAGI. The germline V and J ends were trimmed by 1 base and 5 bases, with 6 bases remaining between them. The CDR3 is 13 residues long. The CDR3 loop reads CASSYYRNNEQFF. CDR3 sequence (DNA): TGTGCCAGCAGTTACTACCGGAACAATGAGCAGTTCTTC.

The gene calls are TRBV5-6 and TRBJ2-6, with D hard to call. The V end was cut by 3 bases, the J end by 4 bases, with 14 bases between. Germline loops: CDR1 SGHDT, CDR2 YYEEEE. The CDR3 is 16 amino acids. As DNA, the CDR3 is TGTGCCAGCAGCTACGACCAGGTTGCCGGGGCCAACGTCCTGACTTTC. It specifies CASSYDQVAGANVLTF.

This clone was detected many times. CDR3 in DNA: TGTGCCTGGACCAGCAGGGGGCGATTCACTGAAGCTTTCTTT. It yields the protein CAWTSRGRFTEAFF. V and J are TRBV30 and TRBJ1-1; 8 positions agree with TRBD1. The length of the CDR3 is 14 residues. Germline CDR1 is GTSNPN and CDR2 is SVGIG (reference sequence). J lost 4 bases, V lost 4 bases, and 8 bases had no gene match.

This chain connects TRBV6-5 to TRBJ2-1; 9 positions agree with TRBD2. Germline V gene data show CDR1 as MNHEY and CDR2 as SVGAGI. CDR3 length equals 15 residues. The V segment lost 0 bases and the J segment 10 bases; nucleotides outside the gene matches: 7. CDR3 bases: TGTGCCAGCAGTTACTCGGGCGGGGGGGCAAGAGAGCAGTTCTTC. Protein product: CASSYSGGGAREQFF.

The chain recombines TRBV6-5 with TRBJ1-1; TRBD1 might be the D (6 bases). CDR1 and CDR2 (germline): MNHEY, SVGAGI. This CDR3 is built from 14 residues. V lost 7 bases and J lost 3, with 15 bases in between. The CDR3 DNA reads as TGTGCCAGCACCCGACAGGCCTCGGACACTGAAGCTTTCTTT. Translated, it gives CASTRQASDTEAFF.

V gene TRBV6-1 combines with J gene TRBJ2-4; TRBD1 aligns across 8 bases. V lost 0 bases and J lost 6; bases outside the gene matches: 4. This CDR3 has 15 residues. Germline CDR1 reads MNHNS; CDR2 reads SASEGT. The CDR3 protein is CASSEAGTGGNIQYF. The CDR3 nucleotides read TGTGCCAGCAGTGAAGCGGGAACAGGGGGAAACATTCAGTACTTC.

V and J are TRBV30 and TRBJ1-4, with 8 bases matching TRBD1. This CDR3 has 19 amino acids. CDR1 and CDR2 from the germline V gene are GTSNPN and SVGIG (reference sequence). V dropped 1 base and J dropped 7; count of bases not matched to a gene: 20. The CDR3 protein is CAWSEPWTGILVWGEKLFF. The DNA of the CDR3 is TGTGCCTGGAGTGAACCTTGGACAGGGATTTTGGTATGGGGTGAAAAACTGTTTTTT.

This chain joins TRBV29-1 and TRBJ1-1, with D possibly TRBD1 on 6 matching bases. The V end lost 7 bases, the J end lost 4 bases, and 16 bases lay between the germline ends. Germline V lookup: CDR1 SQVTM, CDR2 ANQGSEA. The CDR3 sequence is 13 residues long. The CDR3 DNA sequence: TGCAGCGCGGGGGGCCCTACGGGCACTGAAGCTTTCTTT. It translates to CSAGGPTGTEAFF.

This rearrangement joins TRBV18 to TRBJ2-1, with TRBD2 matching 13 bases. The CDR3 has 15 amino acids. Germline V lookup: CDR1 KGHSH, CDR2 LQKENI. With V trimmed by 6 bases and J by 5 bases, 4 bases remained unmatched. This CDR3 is CASSLGLAGNNEQFF. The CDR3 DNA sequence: TGTGCCAGCTCCCTGGGACTAGCGGGGAACAATGAGCAGTTCTTC.

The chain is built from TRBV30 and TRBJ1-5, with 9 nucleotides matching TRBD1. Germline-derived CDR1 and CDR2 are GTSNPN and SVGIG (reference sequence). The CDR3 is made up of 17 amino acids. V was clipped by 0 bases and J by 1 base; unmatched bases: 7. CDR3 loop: CAWSVQRTGASNQPQHF. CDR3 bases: TGTGCCTGGAGTGTTCAACGGACAGGGGCGAGCAATCAGCCCCAGCATTTT.

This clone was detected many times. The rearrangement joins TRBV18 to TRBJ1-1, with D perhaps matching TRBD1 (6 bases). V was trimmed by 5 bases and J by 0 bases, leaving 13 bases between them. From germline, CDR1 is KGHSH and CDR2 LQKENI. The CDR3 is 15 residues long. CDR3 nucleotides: TGTGCCAGCTCATCTGGGAGGGGGATGAACACTGAAGCTTTCTTT. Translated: CASSSGRGMNTEAFF.

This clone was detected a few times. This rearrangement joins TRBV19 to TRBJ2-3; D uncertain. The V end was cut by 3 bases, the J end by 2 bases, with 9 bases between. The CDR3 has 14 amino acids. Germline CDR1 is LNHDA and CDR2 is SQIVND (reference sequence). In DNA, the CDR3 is TGTGCCAGTAGTATCGGACCGTCCACAGATACGCAGTATTTT. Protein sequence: CASSIGPSTDTQYF.

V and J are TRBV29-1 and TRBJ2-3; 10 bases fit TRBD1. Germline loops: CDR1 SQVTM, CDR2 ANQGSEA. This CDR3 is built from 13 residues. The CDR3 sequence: CSKGTGVGGTQYF. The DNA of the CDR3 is TGCAGTAAAGGGACAGGGGTGGGGGGTACGCAGTATTTT.

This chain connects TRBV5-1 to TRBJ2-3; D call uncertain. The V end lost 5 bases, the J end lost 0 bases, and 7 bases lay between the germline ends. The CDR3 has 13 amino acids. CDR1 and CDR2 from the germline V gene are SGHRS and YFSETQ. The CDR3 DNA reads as TGCGCCAGCAGAGTGGAGAGCACAGATACGCAGTATTTT. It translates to CASRVESTDTQYF.

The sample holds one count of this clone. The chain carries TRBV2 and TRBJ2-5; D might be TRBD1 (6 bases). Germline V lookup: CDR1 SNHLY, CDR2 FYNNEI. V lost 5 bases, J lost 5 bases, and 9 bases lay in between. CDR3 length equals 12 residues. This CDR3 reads CASSRQGETQYF. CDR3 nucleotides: TGTGCCAGCAGTAGGCAGGGGGAGACCCAGTACTTC.

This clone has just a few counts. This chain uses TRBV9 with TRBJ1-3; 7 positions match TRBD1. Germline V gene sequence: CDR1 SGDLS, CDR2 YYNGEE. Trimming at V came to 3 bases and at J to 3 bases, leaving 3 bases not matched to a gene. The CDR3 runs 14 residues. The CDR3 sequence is CASSARQGGNTIYF. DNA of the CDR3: TGTGCCAGCAGCGCTCGACAGGGTGGAAACACCATATATTTT.

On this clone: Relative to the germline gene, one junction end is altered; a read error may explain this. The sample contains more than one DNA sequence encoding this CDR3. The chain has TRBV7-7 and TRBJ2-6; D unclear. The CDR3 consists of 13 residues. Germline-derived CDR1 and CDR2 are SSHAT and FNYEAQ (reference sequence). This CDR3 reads CASSLGGANVLTF. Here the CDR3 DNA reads TGTGCTAGCAGCTTAGGGGGGGCCAACGTCCTGACTTTC.

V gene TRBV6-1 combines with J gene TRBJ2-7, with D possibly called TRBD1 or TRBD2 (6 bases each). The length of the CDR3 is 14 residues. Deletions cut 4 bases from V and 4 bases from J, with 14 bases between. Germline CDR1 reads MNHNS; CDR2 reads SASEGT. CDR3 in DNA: TGTGCCAGCAGTGCCAACGGGGGCGGGTACGAGCAGTACTTC. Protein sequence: CASSANGGGYEQYF.

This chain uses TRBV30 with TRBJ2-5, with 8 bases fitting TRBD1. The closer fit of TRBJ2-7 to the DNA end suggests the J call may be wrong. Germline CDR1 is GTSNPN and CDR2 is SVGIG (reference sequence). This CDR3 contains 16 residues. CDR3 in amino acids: CAWSVPHRGSTYEQYF. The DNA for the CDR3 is TGTGCCTGGAGTGTACCGCACAGGGGGTCAACCTACGAGCAGTACTTC.

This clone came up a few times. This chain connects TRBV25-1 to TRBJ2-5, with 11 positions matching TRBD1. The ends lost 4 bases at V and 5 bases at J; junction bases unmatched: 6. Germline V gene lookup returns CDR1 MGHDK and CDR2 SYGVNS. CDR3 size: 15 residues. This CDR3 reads CASSVGQGAGETQYF. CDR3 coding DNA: TGTGCCAGCAGTGTTGGACAGGGGGCTGGGGAGACCCAGTACTTC.

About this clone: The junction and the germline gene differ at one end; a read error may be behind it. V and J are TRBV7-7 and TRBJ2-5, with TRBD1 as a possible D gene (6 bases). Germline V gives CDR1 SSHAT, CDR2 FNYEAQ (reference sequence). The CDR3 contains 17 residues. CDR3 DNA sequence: TGTGCTAGCAGTTTCGTTCAGGGGCCAACAGTGCGGGAGACCCAGTACTTC. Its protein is CASSFVQGPTVRETQYF. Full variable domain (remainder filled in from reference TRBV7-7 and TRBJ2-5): GAGVSQSPRYKVTKRGQDVTLRCDPISSHATLYWYQQALGQGPEFLTYFNYEAQPDKSGLPSDRFSAERPEGSISTLTIQRTEQRDSAMYRCASSFVQGPTVRETQYFGPGTRLLVL.

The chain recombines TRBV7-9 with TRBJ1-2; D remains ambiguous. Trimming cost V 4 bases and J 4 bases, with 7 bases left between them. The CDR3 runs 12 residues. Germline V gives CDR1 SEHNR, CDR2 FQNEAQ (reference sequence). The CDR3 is CASSYNLYGYTF. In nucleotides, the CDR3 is TGTGCCAGCAGCTACAACCTCTATGGCTACACCTTC. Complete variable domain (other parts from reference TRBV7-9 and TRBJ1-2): DTGVSQNPRHKITKRGQNVTFRCDPISEHNRLYWYRQTLGQGPEFLTYFQNEAQLEKSRLLSDRFSAERPKGSFSTLEIQRTEQGDSAMYLCASSYNLYGYTFGSGTRLTVV.

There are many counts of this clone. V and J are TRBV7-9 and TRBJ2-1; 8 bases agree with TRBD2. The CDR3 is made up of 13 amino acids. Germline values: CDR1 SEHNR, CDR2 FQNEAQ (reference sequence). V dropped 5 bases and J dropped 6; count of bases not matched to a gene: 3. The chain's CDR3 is CASSMGLVNEQFF. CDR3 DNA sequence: TGTGCCAGCAGCATGGGACTAGTCAATGAGCAGTTCTTC.

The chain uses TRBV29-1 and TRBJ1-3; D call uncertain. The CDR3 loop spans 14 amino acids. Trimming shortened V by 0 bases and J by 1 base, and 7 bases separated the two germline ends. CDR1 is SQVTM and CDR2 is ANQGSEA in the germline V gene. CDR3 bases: TGCAGCGTTGAAGACACAGTGTCTGGAAACACCATATATTTT. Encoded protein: CSVEDTVSGNTIYF.

CDR3 in amino acids: CASPSLKESGQGAWTGELFF. The CDR3 nucleotides read TGTGCCAGCCCATCACTAAAAGAATCGGGACAGGGGGCTTGGACCGGGGAGCTGTTTTTT. The V gene is TRBV2, the J gene TRBJ2-2; 12 bases line up with TRBD1. CDR3 length: 20 amino acids. From germline, CDR1 is SNHLY and CDR2 FYNNEI. With V trimmed by 8 bases and J by 5 bases, 21 bases remained unmatched.

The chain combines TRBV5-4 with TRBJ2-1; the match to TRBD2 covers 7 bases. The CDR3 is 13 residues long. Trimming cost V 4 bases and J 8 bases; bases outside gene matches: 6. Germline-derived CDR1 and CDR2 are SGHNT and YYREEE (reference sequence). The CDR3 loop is CASSLPLADEQFF. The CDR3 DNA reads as TGTGCCAGCAGCCTACCCCTAGCGGATGAGCAGTTCTTC. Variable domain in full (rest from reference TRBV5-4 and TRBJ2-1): ETGVTQSPTHLIKTRGQQVTLRCSSQSGHNTVSWYQQALGQGPQFIFQYYREEENGRGNFPPRFSGLQFPNYSSELNVNALELDDSALYLCASSLPLADEQFFGPGTRLTVL.

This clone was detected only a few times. CDR3 coding DNA: TGTGCCTCCAGACGGGGCACGGAGCAGTTCTTC. As protein: CASRRGTEQFF. The V gene is TRBV30, the J gene TRBJ2-1, with D possibly being TRBD1 or TRBD2 (5 bases each). In germline, CDR1 is GTSNPN, CDR2 SVGIG (reference sequence). There are 11 residues in the CDR3. The ends were cut back, 7 bases at V and 10 bases at J, with 14 bases in the middle.